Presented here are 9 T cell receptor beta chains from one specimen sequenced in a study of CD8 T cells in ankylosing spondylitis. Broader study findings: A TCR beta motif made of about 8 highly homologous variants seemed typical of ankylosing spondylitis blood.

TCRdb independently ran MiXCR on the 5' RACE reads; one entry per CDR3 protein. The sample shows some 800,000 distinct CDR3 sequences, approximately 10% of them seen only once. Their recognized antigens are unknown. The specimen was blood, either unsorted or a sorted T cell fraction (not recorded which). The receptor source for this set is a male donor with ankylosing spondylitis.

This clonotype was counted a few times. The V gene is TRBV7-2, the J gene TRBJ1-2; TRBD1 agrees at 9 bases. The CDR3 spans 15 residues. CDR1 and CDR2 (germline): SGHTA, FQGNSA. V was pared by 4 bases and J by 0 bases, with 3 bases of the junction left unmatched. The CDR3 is CASSSTGGANYGYTF. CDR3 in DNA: TGTGCCAGCAGCTCTACAGGGGGCGCTAACTATGGCTACACCTTC.

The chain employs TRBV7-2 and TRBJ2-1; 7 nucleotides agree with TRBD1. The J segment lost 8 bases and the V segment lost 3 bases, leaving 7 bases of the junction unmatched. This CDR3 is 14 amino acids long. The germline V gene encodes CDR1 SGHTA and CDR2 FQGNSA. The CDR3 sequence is CASSFQRGPDEQFF. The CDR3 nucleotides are TGTGCCAGCAGCTTTCAAAGGGGGCCGGATGAGCAGTTCTTC.

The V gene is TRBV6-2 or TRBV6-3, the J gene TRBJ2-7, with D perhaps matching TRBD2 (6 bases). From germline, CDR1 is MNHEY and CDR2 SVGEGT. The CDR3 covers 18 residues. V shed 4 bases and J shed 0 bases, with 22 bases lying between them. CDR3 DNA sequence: TGTGCCAGCAGTTCCACCGGGACTGCAGACTACTTCTCCTACGAGCAGTACTTC. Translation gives CASSSTGTADYFSYEQYF.

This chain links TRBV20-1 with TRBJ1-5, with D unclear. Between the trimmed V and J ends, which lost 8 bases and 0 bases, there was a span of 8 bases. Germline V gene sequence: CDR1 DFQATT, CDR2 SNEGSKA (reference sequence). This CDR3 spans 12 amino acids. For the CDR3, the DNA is TGCAGTACGAAGATTAGCAATCAGCCCCAGCATTTT. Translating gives CSTKISNQPQHF.

The CDR3 coding sequence is TGCGCCAGCAGCCCCTCCGCAGATAGCACAGATACGCAGTATTTT. It is translated as CASSPSADSTDTQYF. V is TRBV5-1 and J is TRBJ2-3, with D hard to call. The germline V gene encodes CDR1 SGHRS and CDR2 YFSETQ. The CDR3 totals 15 residues. Trimming took 4 bases from V and 0 from J, leaving 12 bases between them.

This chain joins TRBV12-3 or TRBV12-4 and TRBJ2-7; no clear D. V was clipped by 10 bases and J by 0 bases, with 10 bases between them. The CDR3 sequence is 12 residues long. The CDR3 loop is CATVVGSYEQYF. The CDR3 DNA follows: TGTGCCACGGTTGTGGGCTCCTACGAGCAGTACTTC.

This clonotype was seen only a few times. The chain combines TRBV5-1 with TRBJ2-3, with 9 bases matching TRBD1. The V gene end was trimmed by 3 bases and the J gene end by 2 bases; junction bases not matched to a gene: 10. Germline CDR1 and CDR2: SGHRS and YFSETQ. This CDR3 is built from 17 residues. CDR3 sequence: CASSWQWDRADTDTQYF. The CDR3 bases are TGCGCCAGCAGCTGGCAATGGGACAGGGCGGACACAGATACGCAGTATTTT.

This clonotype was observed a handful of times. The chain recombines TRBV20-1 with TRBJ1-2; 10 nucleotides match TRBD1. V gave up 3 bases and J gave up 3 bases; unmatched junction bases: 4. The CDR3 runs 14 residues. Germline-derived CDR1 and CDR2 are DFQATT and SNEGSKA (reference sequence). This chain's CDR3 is CSARKTGGDYGYTF. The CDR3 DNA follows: TGCAGTGCTAGGAAGACAGGGGGCGACTATGGCTACACCTTC.

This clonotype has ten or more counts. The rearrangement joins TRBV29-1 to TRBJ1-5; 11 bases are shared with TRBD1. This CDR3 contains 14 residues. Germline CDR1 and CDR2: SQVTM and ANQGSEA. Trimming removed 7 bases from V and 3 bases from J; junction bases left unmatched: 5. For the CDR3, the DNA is TGCAGCGCCTGGACAGGGGGCTCCAATCAGCCCCAGCATTTT. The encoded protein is CSAWTGGSNQPQHF. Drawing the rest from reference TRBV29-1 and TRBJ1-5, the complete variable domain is SAVISQKPSRDICQRGTSLTIQCQVDSQVTMMFWYRQQPGQSLTLIATANQGSEATYESGFVIDKFPISRPNLTFSTLTVSNMSPEDSSIYLCSAWTGGSNQPQHFGDGTRLSIL.